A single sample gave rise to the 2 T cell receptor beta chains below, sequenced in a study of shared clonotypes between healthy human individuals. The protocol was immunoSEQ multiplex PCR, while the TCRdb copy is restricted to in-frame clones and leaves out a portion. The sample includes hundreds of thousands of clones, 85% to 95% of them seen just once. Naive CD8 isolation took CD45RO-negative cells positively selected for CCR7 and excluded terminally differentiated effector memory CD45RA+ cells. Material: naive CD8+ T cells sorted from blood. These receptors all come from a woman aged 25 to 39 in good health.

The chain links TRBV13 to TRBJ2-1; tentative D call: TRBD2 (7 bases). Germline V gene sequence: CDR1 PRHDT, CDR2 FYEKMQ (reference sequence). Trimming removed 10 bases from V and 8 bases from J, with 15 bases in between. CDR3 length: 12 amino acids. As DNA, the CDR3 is TGTGCCACCCGAAGGGGGGGACATGAGCAGTTCTTC. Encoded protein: CATRRGGHEQFF. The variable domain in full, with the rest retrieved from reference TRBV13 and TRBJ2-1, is AAGVIQSPRHLIKEKRETATLKCYPIPRHDTVYWYQQGPGQDPQFLISFYEKMQSDKGSIPDRFSAQQFSDYHSELNMSSLELGDSALYFCATRRGGHEQFFGPGTRLTVL.

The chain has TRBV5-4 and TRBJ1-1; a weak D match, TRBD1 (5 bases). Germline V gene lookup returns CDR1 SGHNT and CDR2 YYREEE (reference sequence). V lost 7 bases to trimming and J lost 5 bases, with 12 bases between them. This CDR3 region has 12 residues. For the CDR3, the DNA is TGTGCCAGCTTCGCTGGGGGTACTGAAGCTTTCTTT. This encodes CASFAGGTEAFF.